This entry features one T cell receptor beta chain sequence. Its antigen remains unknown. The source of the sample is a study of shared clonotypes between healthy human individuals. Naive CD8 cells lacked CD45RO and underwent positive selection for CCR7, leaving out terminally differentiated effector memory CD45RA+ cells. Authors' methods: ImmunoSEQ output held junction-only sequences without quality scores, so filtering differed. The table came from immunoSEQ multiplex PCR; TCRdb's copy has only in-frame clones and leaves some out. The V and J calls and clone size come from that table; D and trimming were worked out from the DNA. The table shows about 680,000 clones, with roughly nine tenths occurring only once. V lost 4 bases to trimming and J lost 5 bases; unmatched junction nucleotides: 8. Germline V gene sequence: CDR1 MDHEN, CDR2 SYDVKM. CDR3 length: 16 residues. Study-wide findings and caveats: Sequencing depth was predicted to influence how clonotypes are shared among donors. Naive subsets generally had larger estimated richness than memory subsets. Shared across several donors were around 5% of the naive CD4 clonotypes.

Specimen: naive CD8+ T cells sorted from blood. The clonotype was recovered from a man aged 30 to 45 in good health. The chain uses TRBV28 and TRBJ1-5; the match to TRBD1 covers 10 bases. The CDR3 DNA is TGTGCCAGCAGTTGGGAAGACAGGGGGCCTTATCAGCCCCAGCATTTT. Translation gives CASSWEDRGPYQPQHF.